These 8 T cell receptor beta chains came from one sample sequenced in a study of T cells in Graves' hyperthyroidism and ophthalmopathy. Template material for amplifying TCR beta CDR3 regions consisted of RNA transcripts. Primed by the HTBI set, a first-round RT-PCR was run on the TCR CDR3. TCRdb re-called the multiplex PCR reads through MiXCR, storing one row per CDR3 protein. The sample records around 430,000 distinct CDR3 sequences, 14% to 15% being singletons. Sequencing used blood. Source of these receptors: a woman aged 30 to 39 with Graves' hyperthyroidism.

This clonotype was counted many times. The chain joins TRBV28 to TRBJ2-5; 14 positions match TRBD2. The germline V gene has CDR1 MDHEN and CDR2 SYDVKM. V gave up 5 bases and J gave up 4 bases; unmatched junction bases: 9. CDR3 length: 17 residues. In DNA, the CDR3 is TGTGCCAGCAGTACTCGACGGGGACTAGCGGGAGTAGAGACCCAGTACTTC. This sequence encodes CASSTRRGLAGVETQYF. The complete variable domain, with remaining parts taken from reference TRBV28 and TRBJ2-5, reads DVKVTQSSRYLVKRTGEKVFLECVQDMDHENMFWYRQDPGLGLRLIYFSYDVKMKEKGDIPEGYSVSREKKERFSLILESASTNQTSMYLCASSTRRGLAGVETQYFGPGTRLLVL.

V is TRBV5-1 and J is TRBJ2-7, with TRBD1 as a possible D gene (7 bases). Trimming took off 0 bases at V and 7 bases at J, with 14 bases between the two ends. CDR3 length equals 14 residues. Germline loops: CDR1 SGHRS, CDR2 YFSETQ. Written as DNA, the CDR3 is TGCGCCAGCAGCTTGGTGGAGGGGGCGCGAGAGCAGTACTTC. It yields the protein CASSLVEGAREQYF.

As concerns this clonotype: Given a much more abundant clone one base away, this may be a read error. The chain carries TRBV18 and TRBJ2-2; TRBD1 or TRBD2 may be the D gene (5 bases each). The CDR3 runs to 15 residues. The germline CDR1 and CDR2 sequences are KGHSH and LQKENI. The CDR3 loop is CASSPGTTNTGELLF. Written as DNA, the CDR3 is TGTGCCAGCTCACCCGGGACGACGAACACCGGGGAGCTGCTTTTT.

There are many counts of this clonotype. The rearrangement joins TRBV20-1 to TRBJ2-7, with 11 positions matching TRBD1. This CDR3 region has 14 residues. Germline-derived CDR1 and CDR2 are DFQATT and SNEGSKA (reference sequence). The J segment lost 3 bases and the V segment lost 5 bases, leaving 6 bases of the junction unmatched. The CDR3 nucleotides read TGCAGTGCTCGCAGGACAGGGGGCTACTACGAGCAGTACTTC. This codes for CSARRTGGYYEQYF.

This clonotype occurred many times. The V gene is TRBV7-6, the J gene TRBJ2-7; either TRBD1 or TRBD2 may fit D (5 bases each). The ends were cut back, 1 base at V and 0 bases at J, with 10 bases in the middle. The CDR3 length is 15 residues. Germline assignment: CDR1 SGHVS and CDR2 FNYEAQ. CDR3 DNA: TGTGCCAGCAGCTTAGGTCCAGGGACCTCCTACGAGCAGTACTTC. This codes for CASSLGPGTSYEQYF.

The sample holds many counts of this clonotype. V and J are TRBV5-4 and TRBJ2-5; 10 nucleotides match TRBD1. The CDR3 is 17 residues long. Per the germline V gene, CDR1 is SGHNT and CDR2 is YYREEE (reference sequence). J lost 5 bases, V lost 0 bases, and 10 bases had no gene match. The CDR3 sequence is CASSLAHGTGVGETQYF. CDR3 sequence (DNA): TGTGCCAGCAGCTTGGCTCATGGGACAGGGGTTGGTGAGACCCAGTACTTC.

This clonotype was observed many times. V and J are TRBV6-1 and TRBJ2-7, with D perhaps being TRBD1 or TRBD2 (5 bases each). Trimming took off 5 bases at V and 3 bases at J, with 17 bases between the two ends. CDR3 length equals 15 residues. CDR1 is MNHNS and CDR2 is SASEGT in the germline V gene. CDR3 DNA sequence: TGTGCCAGCAGTTTAGAGGCAGGGACCCTCTACGAGCAGTACTTC. It yields the protein CASSLEAGTLYEQYF.

The chain is built from TRBV20-1 and TRBJ1-5, with unresolved D. Germline CDR1 and CDR2: DFQATT and SNEGSKA (reference sequence). Trimming left V 0 bases short and J 2 bases short, with 17 bases between. This CDR3 is built from 17 residues. DNA for the CDR3: TGCAGTGCTAGAGATCTCCCACGTAAGAAGGGCAATCAGCCCCAGCATTTT. It encodes CSARDLPRKKGNQPQHF.